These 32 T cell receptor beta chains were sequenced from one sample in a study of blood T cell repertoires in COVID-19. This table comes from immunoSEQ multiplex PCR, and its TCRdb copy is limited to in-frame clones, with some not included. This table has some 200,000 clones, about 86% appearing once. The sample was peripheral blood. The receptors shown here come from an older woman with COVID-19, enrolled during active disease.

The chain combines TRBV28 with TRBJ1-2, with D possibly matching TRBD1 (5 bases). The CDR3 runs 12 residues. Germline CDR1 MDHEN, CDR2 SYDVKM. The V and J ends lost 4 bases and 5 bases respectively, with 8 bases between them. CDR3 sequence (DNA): TGTGCCAGCAGTTATCAGGGTTATGGCTACACCTTC. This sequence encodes CASSYQGYGYTF.

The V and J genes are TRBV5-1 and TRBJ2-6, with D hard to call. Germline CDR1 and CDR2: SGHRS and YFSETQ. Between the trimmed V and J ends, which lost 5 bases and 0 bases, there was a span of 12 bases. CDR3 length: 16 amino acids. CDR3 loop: CASSHAAYSGANVLTF. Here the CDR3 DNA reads TGCGCCAGCAGTCACGCGGCTTACTCTGGGGCCAACGTCCTGACTTTC.

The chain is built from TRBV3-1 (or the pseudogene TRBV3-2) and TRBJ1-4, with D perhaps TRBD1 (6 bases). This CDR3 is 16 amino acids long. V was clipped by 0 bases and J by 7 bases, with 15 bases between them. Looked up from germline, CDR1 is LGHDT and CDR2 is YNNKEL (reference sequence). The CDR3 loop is CASSQDIAAGAEKLFF. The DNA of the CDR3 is TGTGCCAGCAGCCAAGATATCGCGGCAGGGGCTGAAAAACTGTTTTTT.

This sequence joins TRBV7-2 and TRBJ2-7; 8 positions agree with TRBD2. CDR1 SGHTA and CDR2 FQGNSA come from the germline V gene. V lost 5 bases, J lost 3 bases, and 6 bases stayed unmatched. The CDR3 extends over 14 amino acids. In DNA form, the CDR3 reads TGTGCCAGCAGCCAAAGCGGGAGATTCTACGAGCAGTACTTC. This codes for CASSQSGRFYEQYF.

The CDR3 sequence: CASSPGLAGGESSYEQYF. DNA of the CDR3: TGTGCCAGCAGCCCTGGACTAGCGGGAGGTGAGAGCTCCTACGAGCAGTACTTC. The V call is TRBV4-2, the J call TRBJ2-7, with 14 bases identical to TRBD2. Unmatched junction bases numbered 8, after V lost 4 bases and J lost 0 bases. The germline CDR1 and CDR2 sequences are LGHNA and YNFKEQ. CDR3 length equals 18 residues.

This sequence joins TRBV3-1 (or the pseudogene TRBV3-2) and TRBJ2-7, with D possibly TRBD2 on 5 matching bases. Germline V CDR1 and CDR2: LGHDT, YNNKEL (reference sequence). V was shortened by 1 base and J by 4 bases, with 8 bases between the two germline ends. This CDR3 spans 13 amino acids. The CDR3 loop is CASSQVGEYEQYF. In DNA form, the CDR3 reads TGTGCCAGCAGCCAAGTCGGGGAGTACGAGCAGTACTTC.

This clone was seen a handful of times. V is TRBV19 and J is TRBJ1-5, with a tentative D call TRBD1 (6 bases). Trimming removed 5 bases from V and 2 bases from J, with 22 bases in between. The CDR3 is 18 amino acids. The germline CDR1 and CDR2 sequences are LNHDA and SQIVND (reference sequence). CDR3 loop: CASSSSHIRGKGNQPQHF. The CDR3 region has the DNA TGTGCCAGTAGTTCCTCTCATATCAGGGGTAAGGGCAATCAGCCCCAGCATTTT.

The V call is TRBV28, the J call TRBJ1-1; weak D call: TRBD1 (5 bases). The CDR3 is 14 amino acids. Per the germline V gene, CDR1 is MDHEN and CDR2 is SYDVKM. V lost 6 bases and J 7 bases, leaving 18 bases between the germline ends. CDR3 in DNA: TGTGCCAGCAGAAAACTCCGCGGGGGGAGTGAAGCTTTCTTT. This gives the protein CASRKLRGGSEAFF.

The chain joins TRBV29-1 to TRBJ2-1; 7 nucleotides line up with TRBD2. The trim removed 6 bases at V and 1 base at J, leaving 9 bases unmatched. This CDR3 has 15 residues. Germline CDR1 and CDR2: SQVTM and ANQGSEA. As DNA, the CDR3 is TGCAGCGTGGGGGGGGGAGCCCCATCCTACAATGAGCAGTTCTTC. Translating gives CSVGGGAPSYNEQFF.

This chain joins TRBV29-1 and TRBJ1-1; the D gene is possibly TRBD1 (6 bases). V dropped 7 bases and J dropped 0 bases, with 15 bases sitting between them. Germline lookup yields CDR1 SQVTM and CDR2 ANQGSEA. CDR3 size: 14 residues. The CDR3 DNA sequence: TGCAGCGCTCAAGACAGGTCCATGAACACTGAAGCTTTCTTT. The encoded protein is CSAQDRSMNTEAFF. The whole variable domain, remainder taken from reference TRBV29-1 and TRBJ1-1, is SAVISQKPSRDICQRGTSLTIQCQVDSQVTMMFWYRQQPGQSLTLIATANQGSEATYESGFVIDKFPISRPNLTFSTLTVSNMSPEDSSIYLCSAQDRSMNTEAFFGQGTRLTVV.

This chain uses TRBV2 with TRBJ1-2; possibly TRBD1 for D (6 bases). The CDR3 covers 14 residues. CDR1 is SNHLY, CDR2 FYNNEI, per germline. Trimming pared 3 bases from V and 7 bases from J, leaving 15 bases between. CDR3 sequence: CASSDQGRFSGYTF. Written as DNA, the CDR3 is TGTGCCAGCAGTGACCAGGGGCGATTCTCTGGCTACACCTTC.

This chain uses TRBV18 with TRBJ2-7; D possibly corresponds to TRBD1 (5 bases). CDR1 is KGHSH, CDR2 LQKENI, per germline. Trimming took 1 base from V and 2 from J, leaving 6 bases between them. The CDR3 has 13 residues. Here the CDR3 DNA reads TGTGCCAGCTCACCACAGGGGCCCTACGAGCAGTACTTC. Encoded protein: CASSPQGPYEQYF.

Here the CDR3 DNA reads TGTGCCAGTAGTATCGGGTCGAACACCGGGGAGCTGTTTTTT. Residues: CASSIGSNTGELFF. V and J are TRBV19 and TRBJ2-2, with D hard to call. Trimming took off 3 bases at V and 0 bases at J, with 5 bases between the two ends. CDR1 is LNHDA, CDR2 SQIVND, per germline (reference sequence). The CDR3 extends over 14 amino acids.

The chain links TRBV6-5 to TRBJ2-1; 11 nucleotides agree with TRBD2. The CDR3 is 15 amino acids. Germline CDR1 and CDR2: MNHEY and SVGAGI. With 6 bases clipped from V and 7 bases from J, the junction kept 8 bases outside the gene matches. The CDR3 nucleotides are TGTGCCAGCAGCCCCGACTTAGCGGGAGGGAATGAGCAGTTCTTC. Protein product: CASSPDLAGGNEQFF.

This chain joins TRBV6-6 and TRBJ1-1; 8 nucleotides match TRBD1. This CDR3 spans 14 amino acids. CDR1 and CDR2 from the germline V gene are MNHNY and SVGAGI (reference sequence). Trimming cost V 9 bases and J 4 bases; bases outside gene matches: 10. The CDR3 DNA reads TGTGCCAGTTACCGTGCAGGGGGCGTCACTGAAGCTTTCTTT. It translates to CASYRAGGVTEAFF.

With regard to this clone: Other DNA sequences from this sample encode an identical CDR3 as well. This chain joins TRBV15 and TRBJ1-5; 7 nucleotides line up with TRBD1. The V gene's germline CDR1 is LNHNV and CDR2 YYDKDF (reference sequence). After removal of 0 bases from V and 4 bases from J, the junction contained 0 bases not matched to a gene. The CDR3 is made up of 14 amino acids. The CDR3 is CATSRDRGNQPQHF. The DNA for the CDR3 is TGTGCCACCAGCAGAGACAGGGGGAATCAGCCCCAGCATTTT.

The CDR3 region has the DNA TGTGCCAGCAGCCCCCGTCTCGGGACACAGAACAATGAGCAGTTCTTC. Its protein product is CASSPRLGTQNNEQFF. The V gene is TRBV11-3, the J gene TRBJ2-1; D possibly corresponds to TRBD1 (6 bases). The CDR3 runs 16 residues. CDR1 is SGHNT, CDR2 YENEEA, per germline. The V gene lost 5 bases and the J gene lost 5 bases, with 19 bases spanning the gap.

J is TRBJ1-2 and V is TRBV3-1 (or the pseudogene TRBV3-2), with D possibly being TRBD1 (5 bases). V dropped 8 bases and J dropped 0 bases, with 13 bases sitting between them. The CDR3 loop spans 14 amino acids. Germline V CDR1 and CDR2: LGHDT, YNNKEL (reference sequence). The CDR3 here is CASCFGGANYGYTF. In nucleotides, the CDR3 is TGTGCCAGCTGTTTCGGGGGAGCTAACTATGGCTACACCTTC.

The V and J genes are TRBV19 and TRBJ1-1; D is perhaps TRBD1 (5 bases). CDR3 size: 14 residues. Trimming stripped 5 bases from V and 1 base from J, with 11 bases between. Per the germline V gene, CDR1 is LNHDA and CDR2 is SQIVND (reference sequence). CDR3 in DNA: TGTGCCAGTAGTCGACGGGGGGGGAACACTGAAGCTTTCTTT. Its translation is CASSRRGGNTEAFF.

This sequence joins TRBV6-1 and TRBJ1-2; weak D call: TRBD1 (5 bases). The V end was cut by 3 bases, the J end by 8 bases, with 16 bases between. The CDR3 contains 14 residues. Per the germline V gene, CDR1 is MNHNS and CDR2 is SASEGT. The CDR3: CASSDGAGQRGYTF. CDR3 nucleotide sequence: TGTGCCAGCAGTGATGGGGCAGGCCAGAGGGGCTACACCTTC.

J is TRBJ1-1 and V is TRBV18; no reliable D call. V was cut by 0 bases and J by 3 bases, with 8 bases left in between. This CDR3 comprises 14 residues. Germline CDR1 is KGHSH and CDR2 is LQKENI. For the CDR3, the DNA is TGTGCCAGCTCACCACCGGCAGACTACACTGAAGCTTTCTTT. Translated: CASSPPADYTEAFF.

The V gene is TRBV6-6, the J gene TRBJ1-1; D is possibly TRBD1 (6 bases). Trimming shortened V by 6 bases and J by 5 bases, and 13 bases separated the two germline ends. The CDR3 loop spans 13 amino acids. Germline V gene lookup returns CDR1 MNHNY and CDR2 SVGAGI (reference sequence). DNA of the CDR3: TGTGCCAGCAGCTTTCCAGGGGTTACTGAAGCTTTCTTT. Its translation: CASSFPGVTEAFF.

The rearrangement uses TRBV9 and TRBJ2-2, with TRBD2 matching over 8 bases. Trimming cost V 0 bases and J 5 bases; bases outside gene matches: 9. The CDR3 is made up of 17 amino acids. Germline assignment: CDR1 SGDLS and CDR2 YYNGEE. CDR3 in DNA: TGTGCCAGCAGCGTAGGTTACGGGACTAGTGGAACCGGGGAGCTGTTTTTT. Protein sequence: CASSVGYGTSGTGELFF.

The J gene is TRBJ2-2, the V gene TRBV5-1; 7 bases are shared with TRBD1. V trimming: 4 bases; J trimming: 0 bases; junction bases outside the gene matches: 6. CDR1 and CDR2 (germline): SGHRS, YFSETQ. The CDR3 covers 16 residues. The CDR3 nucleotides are TGCGCCAGCAGCGCTACCGGGACAGCGAACACCGGGGAGCTGTTTTTT. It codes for CASSATGTANTGELFF.

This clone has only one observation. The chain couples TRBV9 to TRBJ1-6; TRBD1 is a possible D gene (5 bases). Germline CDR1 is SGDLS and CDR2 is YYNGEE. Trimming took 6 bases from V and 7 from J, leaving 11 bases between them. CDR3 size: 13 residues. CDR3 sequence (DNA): TGTGCCAGCACCCTGACAGTAAATTCACCCCTCCACTTT. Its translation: CASTLTVNSPLHF.

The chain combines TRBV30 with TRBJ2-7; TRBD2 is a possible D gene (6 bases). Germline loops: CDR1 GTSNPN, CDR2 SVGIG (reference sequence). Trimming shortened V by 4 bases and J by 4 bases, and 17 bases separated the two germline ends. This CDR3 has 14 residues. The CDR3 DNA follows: TGTGCCTGGACTGGGGAAAGGGGAGGTTACGAGCAGTACTTC. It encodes CAWTGERGGYEQYF. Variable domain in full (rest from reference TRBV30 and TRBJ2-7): SQTIHQWPATLVQPVGSPLSLECTVEGTSNPNLYWYRQAAGRGLQLLFYSVGIGQISSEVPQNLSASRPQDRQFILSSKKLLLSDSGFYLCAWTGERGGYEQYFGPGTRLTVT.

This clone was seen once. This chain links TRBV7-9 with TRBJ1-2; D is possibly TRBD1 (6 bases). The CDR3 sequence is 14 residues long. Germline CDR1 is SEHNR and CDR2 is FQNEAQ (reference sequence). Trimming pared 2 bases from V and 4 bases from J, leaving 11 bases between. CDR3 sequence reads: CASSLTQGSYGYTF. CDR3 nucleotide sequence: TGTGCCAGCAGCTTAACACAGGGAAGCTATGGCTACACCTTC.

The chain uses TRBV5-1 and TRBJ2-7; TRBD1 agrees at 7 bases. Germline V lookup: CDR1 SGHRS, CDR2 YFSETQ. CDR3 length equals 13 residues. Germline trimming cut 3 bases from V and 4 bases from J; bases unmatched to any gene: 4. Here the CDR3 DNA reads TGCGCCAGCAGCTCCGGGACAGCATACGAGCAGTACTTC. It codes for CASSSGTAYEQYF.

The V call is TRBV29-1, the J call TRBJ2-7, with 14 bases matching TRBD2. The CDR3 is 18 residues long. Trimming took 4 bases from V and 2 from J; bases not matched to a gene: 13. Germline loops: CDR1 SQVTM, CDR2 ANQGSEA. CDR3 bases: TGCAGCGTTGTGAGGGGGACTAGCGGGAGCATGAGAGCCTACGAGCAGTACTTC. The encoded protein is CSVVRGTSGSMRAYEQYF.

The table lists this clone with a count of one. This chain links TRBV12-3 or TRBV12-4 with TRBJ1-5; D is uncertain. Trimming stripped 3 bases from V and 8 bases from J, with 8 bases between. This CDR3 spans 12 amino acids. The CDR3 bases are TGTGCCAGCAGTTTCGCCTCGGAGCCCCAGCATTTT. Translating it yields CASSFASEPQHF.

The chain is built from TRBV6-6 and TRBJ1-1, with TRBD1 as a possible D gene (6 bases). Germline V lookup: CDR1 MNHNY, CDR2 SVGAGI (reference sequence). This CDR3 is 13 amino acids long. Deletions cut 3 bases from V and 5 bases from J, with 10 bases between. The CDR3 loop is CASSYQGRTEAFF. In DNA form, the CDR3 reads TGTGCCAGCAGTTATCAGGGGAGAACTGAAGCTTTCTTT.

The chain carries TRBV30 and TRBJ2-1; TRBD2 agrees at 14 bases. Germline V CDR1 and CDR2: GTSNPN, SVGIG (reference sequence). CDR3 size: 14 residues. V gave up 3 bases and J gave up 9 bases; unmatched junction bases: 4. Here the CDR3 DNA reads TGTGCCTGGAGAGGGACTAGCGGGAGTGGTGAGCAGTTCTTC. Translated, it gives CAWRGTSGSGEQFF. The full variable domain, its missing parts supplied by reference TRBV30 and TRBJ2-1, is SQTIHQWPATLVQPVGSPLSLECTVEGTSNPNLYWYRQAAGRGLQLLFYSVGIGQISSEVPQNLSASRPQDRQFILSSKKLLLSDSGFYLCAWRGTSGSGEQFFGPGTRLTVL.